These 12 T cell receptor beta chains were all obtained from the same sample, sequenced in a study of T cell responses to AZD1222 COVID-19 vaccine. The protocol was immunoSEQ multiplex PCR, while the TCRdb copy is restricted to in-frame clones and leaves out a portion. The sample yields more than 85,000 clones, nearly 90% seen once. Sequences were derived from peripheral blood, sampled on day 0 of AZD1222 vaccination. The receptors stem from an adult in good health.

The chain carries TRBV3-1 (or the pseudogene TRBV3-2) and TRBJ2-3; TRBD2 agrees at 10 bases. The CDR3 covers 15 residues. Trimming removed 6 bases from V and 6 bases from J; junction bases left unmatched: 9. The germline V gene encodes CDR1 LGHDT and CDR2 YNNKEL (reference sequence). The CDR3: CASRILAGQEDTQYF. CDR3 nucleotides: TGTGCCAGCAGGATACTAGCGGGACAGGAGGATACGCAGTATTTT.

This chain uses TRBV7-2 with TRBJ2-2, with TRBD2 as a possible D gene (6 bases). The V gene lost 5 bases and the J gene lost 4 bases, with 14 bases spanning the gap. This CDR3 region has 15 residues. Per germline, CDR1 SGHTA and CDR2 FQGNSA. In DNA form, the CDR3 reads TGTGCCAGCAGCCGTACGGGACTCGGCACCGGGGAGCTGTTTTTT. This sequence encodes CASSRTGLGTGELFF. Together with reference TRBV7-2 and TRBJ2-2, the CDR3 gives the full variable domain: GAGVSQSPSNKVTEKGKDVELRCDPISGHTALYWYRQSLGQGLEFLIYFQGNSAPDKSGLPSDRFSAERTGGSVSTLTIQRTQQEDSAVYLCASSRTGLGTGELFFGEGSRLTVL.

The chain recombines TRBV3-1 (or the pseudogene TRBV3-2) with TRBJ2-7, with D unclear. Germline loops: CDR1 LGHDT, CDR2 YNNKEL (reference sequence). CDR3 length equals 14 residues. Trimming took off 2 bases at V and 4 bases at J, with 12 bases between the two ends. CDR3 sequence reads: CASSQQPNFYEQYF. In DNA, the CDR3 is TGTGCCAGCAGCCAACAGCCGAATTTTTACGAGCAGTACTTC.

The chain carries TRBV7-8 and TRBJ2-7, with D perhaps matching TRBD2 (6 bases). The CDR3 sequence is 16 residues long. Germline V gives CDR1 SGHVS, CDR2 FQNEAQ. V shed 7 bases and J shed 0 bases, with 19 bases lying between them. The CDR3 region has the DNA TGTGCCAGCACCCCGGTGGGTAGCGGCAACTCCTACGAGCAGTACTTC. As protein: CASTPVGSGNSYEQYF.

This clone was counted a few times. The chain combines TRBV7-2 with TRBJ1-1; no definite D call. Germline V gene lookup returns CDR1 SGHTA and CDR2 FQGNSA. CDR3 length: 13 amino acids. The V end lost 5 bases, the J end lost 0 bases, and 7 bases lay between the germline ends. This CDR3 is CASSPIMNTEAFF. CDR3 sequence (DNA): TGTGCCAGCAGCCCAATTATGAACACTGAAGCTTTCTTT.

The CDR3 coding sequence is TGTGCCAGCAGTTCTACCTGGACAGTCATAAATGAAAAACTGTTTTTT. Protein sequence: CASSSTWTVINEKLFF. The genes are TRBV6-5 and TRBJ1-4, with D possibly being TRBD1 (6 bases). The germline V and J ends were trimmed by 4 bases and 5 bases, with 17 bases remaining between them. CDR3 length: 16 amino acids. Germline CDR1 MNHEY, CDR2 SVGAGI.

CDR3 bases: TGTGCCAGCTCACCCGACAGGTCTCGCGAGCAGTACTTC. Amino acid sequence: CASSPDRSREQYF. J is TRBJ2-7 and V is TRBV18, with a weak D call TRBD1 (6 bases). Germline V gene data show CDR1 as KGHSH and CDR2 as LQKENI. V was shortened by 3 bases and J by 6 bases, with 12 bases between the two germline ends. The CDR3 extends over 13 amino acids. The variable domain in full, with the rest retrieved from reference TRBV18 and TRBJ2-7, is NAGVMQNPRHLVRRRGQEARLRCSPMKGHSHVYWYRQLPEEGLKFMVYLQKENIIDESGMPKERFSAEFPKEGPSILRIQQVVRGDSAAYFCASSPDRSREQYFGPGTRLTVT.

This clone was detected only once. This chain joins TRBV28 and TRBJ1-5, with 12 bases aligning to TRBD1. CDR3 length: 16 amino acids. The V and J ends lost 3 bases and 5 bases, in that order; junction bases with no gene match: 5. Germline V gene sequence: CDR1 MDHEN, CDR2 SYDVKM. In DNA form, the CDR3 reads TGTGCCAGCAGTTTTGCCGGGACAGGGGGCTATCAGCCCCAGCATTTT. Protein sequence: CASSFAGTGGYQPQHF.

The V gene is TRBV14, the J gene TRBJ2-7; no firm D call. Per germline, CDR1 SGHDN and CDR2 FVKESK. This CDR3 region has 15 residues. V lost 1 base to trimming and J lost 0 bases, with 10 bases between them. CDR3 residues: CASSQGSEVSYEQYF. The CDR3 DNA follows: TGTGCCAGCAGCCAAGGGTCCGAGGTCTCCTACGAGCAGTACTTC.

The chain carries TRBV28 and TRBJ1-2; 11 bases fit TRBD1. Germline V gene data show CDR1 as MDHEN and CDR2 as SYDVKM. This CDR3 comprises 15 residues. Trimming cost V 5 bases and J 1 base; bases outside gene matches: 3. The CDR3 here is CASSPGTGGNYGYTF. The CDR3 DNA follows: TGTGCCAGCAGTCCCGGGACAGGGGGTAACTATGGCTACACCTTC.

This sequence joins TRBV7-3 and TRBJ1-2; 7 bases are shared with TRBD1. CDR3 length: 15 residues. The trim removed 5 bases at V and 7 bases at J, leaving 13 bases unmatched. CDR1 is SGHTA and CDR2 is FQGTGA in the germline V gene. CDR3 nucleotides: TGTGCCAGCAGCCCCGAGGGGGCCCGGGTGCGTGGCTACACCTTC. This codes for CASSPEGARVRGYTF. The full variable domain, its missing parts supplied by reference TRBV7-3 and TRBJ1-2, is GAGVSQTPSNKVTEKGKYVELRCDPISGHTALYWYRQSLGQGPEFLIYFQGTGAADDSGLPNDRFFAVRPEGSVSTLKIQRTERGDSAVYLCASSPEGARVRGYTFGSGTRLTVV.

CDR3 nucleotide sequence: TGTGCCAGCAGCAAAGAGCCCTCGGGGTATAGCAATCAGCCCCAGCATTTT. As protein: CASSKEPSGYSNQPQHF. The genes are TRBV21-1 and TRBJ1-5. TRBV21-1 is tagged as a pseudogene. The CDR3 length is 17 residues.